This T cell receptor (beta chain) was sequenced in a study of stem cell transplantation in POMP-related autoinflammatory disease. Study-wide context: The study hypothesized thymoproteasome defects skew the TRB repertoire via impaired CD8+ selection. Before transplant, CD4+ T cells skewed naive and CD8+ proportions were low.

This table comes from immunoSEQ multiplex PCR, and its TCRdb copy is limited to in-frame clones, with some not included. The sample has 8,500 to 14,000 clones; more than 75% are singletons. PRAID combined immunodeficiency and autoinflammation. J was trimmed by 4 bases and V by 4 bases; bases with no gene match: 5. Looked up from germline, CDR1 is MGHRA and CDR2 is YSYEKL. CDR3 length: 15 residues. Overall study findings and caveats: A trend toward lower repertoire diversity and greater clonality appeared in every analyzed T-cell subset of PRAID patients. Unique TRB V-J gene pairings were limited in number in patients with PRAID.

Notes on this clone: Its target is unknown.

The sequenced sample was CD8+ T cells from PBMCs, obtained before stem cell transplantation. The chain links TRBV4-1 to TRBJ2-1; 9 nucleotides match TRBD1. The clonotype was recovered from a human donor with POMP-related autoinflammation and immune dysregulation (PRAID). The CDR3 DNA reads TGCGCCAGCAGCCCGGGACAGGGAAATTACAATGAGCAGTTCTTC. It codes for CASSPGQGNYNEQFF.